Listed below are T cell receptor beta chains from one sample, sequenced in a study of human versus mouse CDR3 diversity and MHC coevolution. Profiling relied on immunoSEQ multiplex PCR, and the TCRdb table lists in-frame clones only, not all of them. The table has about 60,000 clones, around 94% seen once. Sequencing was performed on naive CD4+ T cells from blood. These receptors all come from a person aged 55 to 69 in good health. Both conserved end residues are part of each CDR3. Fields, in order: J gene, V gene, D gene, clone size, CDR3 protein, CDR3 DNA. D genes are given only for firm matches. A clone size is listed for some rows: how often the clone was seen (once, few, many), or a class if it is expanded.

TRBJ2-3 TRBV6-4 TRBD2 NA CASSGLAGEGGTQYF TGTGCCAGCAGTGGGCTAGCGGGAGAAGGGGGCACGCAGTATTTT
TRBJ2-6 TRBV6-5 NA NA CASSYRWSSGANVLTF TGTGCCAGCAGTTACCGTTGGAGCTCTGGGGCCAACGTCCTGACTTTC
TRBJ2-2 TRBV29-1 NA NA CSVQISQGLPGELFF TGCAGCGTCCAAATTTCACAGGGTTTGCCCGGGGAGCTGTTTTTT
TRBJ2-1 TRBV5-4 TRBD2 NA CASSPGLAGHNNEQFF TGTGCCAGCAGCCCGGGACTAGCGGGACATAACAATGAGCAGTTCTTC
TRBJ2-3 TRBV7-3 NA NA CASSLLSGDTQYF TGTGCCAGCAGCTTATTATCGGGGGATACGCAGTATTTT
TRBJ2-1 TRBV29-1 NA NA CSVQESGVIRDEQFF TGCAGCGTTCAGGAGTCGGGGGTTATTAGGGATGAGCAGTTCTTC
TRBJ1-5 TRBV19 NA NA CASSILGPWPQHF TGTGCCAGTAGTATACTGGGGCCCTGGCCCCAGCATTTT
TRBJ2-2 TRBV7-3 NA NA CASSVLGSTGELFF TGTGCCAGCAGTGTACTAGGGAGTACCGGGGAGCTGTTTTTT
TRBJ2-1 TRBV7-7 TRBD2 once CASSSRTSNEQFF TGTGCCAGCAGCTCTCGGACTAGCAATGAGCAGTTCTTC
TRBJ1-6 TRBV18 NA NA CASSPGSGFSPLHF TGTGCCAGCTCACCGGGGTCAGGGTTTTCACCCCTCCACTTT
TRBJ2-1 TRBV7-9 NA NA CATSTRWNDEQFF TGTGCCACCAGTACTAGGTGGAATGATGAGCAGTTCTTC
TRBJ2-7 TRBV6-1 TRBD1 NA CASITGTGGMGEQYF TGTGCCAGCATAACCGGGACAGGGGGCATGGGCGAGCAGTACTTC
TRBJ2-5 TRBV2 TRBD1 NA CASSGGSDGTGLETQYF TGTGCCAGCAGTGGGGGTTCTGATGGGACAGGGCTGGAGACCCAGTACTTC
TRBJ2-3 TRBV5-1 NA NA CASSPVGARGADTQYF TGCGCCAGCAGCCCGGTGGGGGCCAGGGGGGCAGATACGCAGTATTTT
TRBJ2-7 TRBV18 NA NA CASSQTGETTYEQYF TGTGCCAGCTCACAGACAGGAGAGACAACCTACGAGCAGTACTTC
TRBJ1-4 TRBV29-1 NA NA CSVRPQATAGEKLFF TGCAGCGTCCGACCACAGGCGACTGCGGGGGAAAAACTGTTTTTT
TRBJ1-1 TRBV29-1 NA NA CSVQGGTTEAFF TGCAGCGTCCAGGGAGGCACCACTGAAGCTTTCTTT
TRBJ2-2 TRBV29-1 NA NA CSVSGGGVLTGELFF TGCAGCGTTTCCGGAGGGGGCGTATTAACCGGGGAGCTGTTTTTT
TRBJ2-5 TRBV2 NA NA CASSSGHNKETQYF TGTGCCAGCAGCTCCGGACACAACAAAGAGACCCAGTACTTC
TRBJ2-3 TRBV5-6 NA NA CASSLWAFSTDTQYF TGTGCCAGCAGTCTCTGGGCGTTTAGCACAGATACGCAGTATTTT
TRBJ1-1 TRBV19 NA NA CASSTPRGGVPEAFF TGTGCCAGTAGTACCCCCCGGGGAGGGGTCCCTGAAGCTTTCTTT
TRBJ2-2 TRBV5-1 NA NA CASSLFGGNTGELFF TGCGCCAGCAGCTTGTTCGGAGGGAACACCGGGGAGCTGTTTTTT
TRBJ1-1 TRBV11-1 NA NA CASSFGHTEAFF TGTGCCAGCAGCTTCGGTCACACTGAAGCTTTCTTT
TRBJ2-7 TRBV5-1 NA NA CASSLTYGTGLYEQYF TGCGCCAGCAGCTTGACCTACGGGACGGGACTCTACGAGCAGTACTTC
TRBJ2-7 TRBV30 NA NA CAWSPLGRYEQYF TGTGCCTGGAGTCCGCTGGGCCGCTACGAGCAGTACTTC
TRBJ2-3 TRBV6-5 TRBD2 NA CASRYTSGRTDTQYF TGTGCCAGCAGGTATACTAGCGGGAGGACAGATACGCAGTATTTT
TRBJ1-2 TRBV6-5 NA NA CASRGAYGYTF TGTGCCAGCAGGGGGGCATATGGCTACACCTTC
TRBJ2-5 TRBV7-6 TRBD1 NA CASSFAGTGPWETQYF TGTGCCAGCAGCTTCGCCGGGACAGGGCCATGGGAGACCCAGTACTTC
TRBJ1-3 TRBV21-1 NA NA CASRRGDRGLDNSGNTIYF TGTGCCAGCAGAAGAGGGGACAGGGGGCTGGACAACTCTGGAAACACCATATATTTT
TRBJ2-7 TRBV6-6 TRBD2 NA CASSSRTSGSDEQYF TGTGCCAGCAGTTCCCGGACTAGCGGGAGCGACGAGCAGTACTTC
TRBJ2-5 TRBV14 TRBD1 NA CASSRRGPERSQYF TGTGCCAGCAGCCGCAGGGGGCCCGAACGGTCCCAGTACTTC
TRBJ1-1 TRBV6-5 NA NA CASSERRSNTEAFF TGTGCCAGCAGTGAAAGGCGGTCGAACACTGAAGCTTTCTTT
TRBJ2-1 TRBV30 TRBD2 NA CAWSTAGGPNEQFF TGTGCCTGGAGTACGGCGGGAGGGCCGAATGAGCAGTTCTTC
TRBJ1-3 TRBV6-1 NA NA CASSGMPGGIRNTIYF TGTGCCAGCAGTGGAATGCCCGGGGGGATCAGAAACACCATATATTTT
TRBJ1-2 TRBV25-1 NA NA CARRQAHQKIYGYTF TGTGCCAGGAGACAGGCACATCAAAAAATCTATGGCTACACCTTC
TRBJ2-2 TRBV5-1 TRBD1 NA CASSWDAGTGGELFF TGCGCCAGCAGCTGGGACGCAGGGACAGGCGGGGAGCTGTTTTTT
TRBJ2-7 TRBV28 TRBD1 once CASTPDRGSYEQYF TGTGCCAGCACCCCCGACAGGGGCTCCTACGAGCAGTACTTC
TRBJ2-7 TRBV5-1 TRBD2 NA CASSSVAGSYEQYF TGCGCCAGCAGCTCGGTAGCGGGGTCCTACGAGCAGTACTTC
TRBJ2-1 TRBV19 TRBD2 NA CASSPSWTSEAYNEQFF TGTGCCAGTAGTCCTAGTTGGACTAGCGAGGCCTACAATGAGCAGTTCTTC
TRBJ1-4 TRBV19 NA few CASTLSGSGEKLFF TGTGCCAGTACCCTCTCCGGGAGTGGGGAAAAACTGTTTTTT
TRBJ2-1 TRBV5-5 TRBD2 NA CASSEREGLYNEQFF TGTGCCAGCAGCGAGCGGGAGGGCCTCTACAATGAGCAGTTCTTC
TRBJ1-5 TRBV7-9 NA NA CASSQTGYSNQPQHF TGTGCCAGCAGCCAGACAGGTTATAGCAATCAGCCCCAGCATTTT
TRBJ2-5 TRBV19 NA NA CASGDTHQETQYF TGTGCCAGTGGGGACACCCATCAAGAGACCCAGTACTTC
TRBJ2-3 TRBV5-1 NA NA CASRPPGQLSTDTQYF TGCGCCAGCAGACCCCCCGGACAGCTTAGCACAGATACGCAGTATTTT
TRBJ2-7 TRBV7-2 TRBD1 NA CASSLWTGGDEQYF TGTGCCAGCAGCTTATGGACAGGGGGCGACGAGCAGTACTTC
TRBJ1-1 TRBV29-1 NA NA CSVVGGGRVNTEAFF TGCAGCGTTGTGGGGGGGGGAAGGGTGAACACTGAAGCTTTCTTT
TRBJ2-3 TRBV9 NA NA CASSVGLRGFSTDTQYF TGTGCCAGCAGCGTAGGGCTTCGCGGGTTTAGCACAGATACGCAGTATTTT
TRBJ1-1 TRBV14 NA NA CASSQQGTATEAFF TGTGCCAGCAGCCAACAGGGTACGGCCACTGAAGCTTTCTTT
TRBJ2-1 TRBV11-3 NA once CASSQDWGLRNNEQFF TGTGCCAGCAGCCAAGACTGGGGGCTGAGAAACAATGAGCAGTTCTTC
TRBJ1-6 TRBV6-6 TRBD1 NA CASRETGTGNNSPLHF TGTGCCAGCAGGGAGACCGGGACAGGCAATAATTCACCCCTCCACTTT
TRBJ1-1 TRBV6-1 NA NA CASSATPEGGGTEAFF TGTGCCAGCAGTGCGACACCGGAGGGTGGGGGCACTGAAGCTTTCTTT
TRBJ1-2 TRBV30 NA NA CAWSGQPLYGYTF TGTGCCTGGAGTGGACAGCCTCTCTATGGCTACACCTTC
TRBJ2-1 TRBV7-3 NA NA CASSSRSNEQFF TGTGCCAGCAGCTCCCGGAGCAATGAGCAGTTCTTC
TRBJ2-5 TRBV19 NA NA CASSIWPTETQYF TGTGCCAGTAGTATCTGGCCCACCGAGACCCAGTACTTC
TRBJ1-5 TRBV5-1 NA NA CASSLGQGLEPQHF TGCGCCAGCAGCTTGGGTCAGGGCCTTGAGCCCCAGCATTTT
TRBJ2-7 TRBV28 TRBD1 NA CASTKNPGQAYEQYF TGTGCCAGCACTAAGAACCCGGGACAGGCCTACGAGCAGTACTTC